This T cell receptor (beta chain) is drawn from a study of blood T cell repertoires in COVID-19. On the study more broadly: The origin of the acute and convalescent COVID-19 samples was the United States, Italy and Spain. T cells, B-cell-depleted T cells, or PBMCs supplied cDNA or gDNA.

Per germline, CDR1 SNHLY and CDR2 FYNNEI. The CDR3 is 14 residues long. With 6 bases removed from V and 5 bases from J, the gap between germline ends came to 16 bases. Those enrolled in Seattle joined during active infection and were followed longitudinally afterward. The repertoire was sequenced with immunoSEQ multiplex PCR; TCRdb's copy has only in-frame clones and lacks some. This table has around 270,000 clones, around 85% appearing once. Specimen: peripheral blood. The TCR sequence derives from a human donor with COVID-19, enrolled during active disease. The donor label of this sample is uncertain. The rearrangement links TRBV2 to TRBJ1-1; TRBD1 might be the D (6 bases). The DNA for the CDR3 is TGTGCCAGCAGGGCCGCGGGGGGCGAAACTGAAGCTTTCTTT. Its translation: CASRAAGGETEAFF.